These 4 T cell receptor beta chains originate from one sample sequenced in a study of PD-1 blockade in classical Hodgkin lymphoma. Every patient relapsed after autologous stem cell transplantation, and brentuximab vedotin exposure varied. Using magnetic negative selection, the CD4+ T cells were separated out of thawed PBMCs. Produced via immunoSEQ multiplex PCR; TCRdb's table is partial and in-frame only. The sample yields tens of thousands of clones, 65% to 85% seen once. Here the sequenced sample was CD4+ T cells from blood, taken at baseline. These receptors all come from a human donor with classical Hodgkin lymphoma.

This chain joins TRBV19 and TRBJ2-5, with 8 bases identical to TRBD2. Germline V gene lookup returns CDR1 LNHDA and CDR2 SQIVND (reference sequence). The CDR3 has 19 amino acids. With 0 bases clipped from V and 1 base from J, the junction kept 13 bases outside the gene matches. In DNA form, the CDR3 reads TGTGCCAGTAGTATAGATCTAGGGGATAGCGGGGAGTCCCAAGAGACCCAGTACTTC. Amino acids: CASSIDLGDSGESQETQYF. The full variable domain, with the rest looked up from reference TRBV19 and TRBJ2-5, is DGGITQSPKYLFRKEGQNVTLSCEQNLNHDAMYWYRQDPGQGLRLIYYSQIVNDFQKGDIAEGYSVSREKKESFPLTVTSAQKNPTAFYLCASSIDLGDSGESQETQYFGPGTRLLVL.

The V and J genes are TRBV28 and TRBJ1-1; the D is unclear. The V gene lost 5 bases and the J gene lost 1 base, with 8 bases spanning the gap. The CDR3 runs 13 residues. CDR1 and CDR2 from the germline V gene are MDHEN and SYDVKM. The CDR3 is CASSIKQNTEAFF. The CDR3 nucleotides are TGTGCCAGCAGTATCAAGCAGAACACTGAAGCTTTCTTT.

This clone was counted a single time. The chain carries TRBV5-1 and TRBJ2-7; 8 bases are a match to TRBD1. Germline CDR1 and CDR2: SGHRS and YFSETQ. This CDR3 has 13 amino acids. J was trimmed by 7 bases and V by 4 bases; bases with no gene match: 7. CDR3 loop: CASSPRQGREQYF. CDR3 nucleotides: TGCGCCAGCAGCCCTAGACAGGGGAGGGAGCAGTACTTC.

The gene calls are TRBV7-8 and TRBJ2-5; 10 bases are shared with TRBD1. The CDR3 spans 16 residues. J lost 5 bases, V lost 1 base, and 7 bases had no gene match. Germline CDR1 and CDR2: SGHVS and FQNEAQ. The CDR3 DNA sequence: TGTGCCAGCAGCTTAGGAGCGGGACAGGGGATTGAGACCCAGTACTTC. This codes for CASSLGAGQGIETQYF.